These 30 T cell receptor beta chains were sequenced from one sample in a study of early T cells in non-severe SARS-CoV-2 infection. TCRdb passed the 5' RACE reads through MiXCR, listing each CDR3 protein once. Of tens of thousands of distinct CDR3 sequences in the sample, approximately 9% are singletons; the top ten hold around 5.3%. Sample: whole blood, taken at baseline. These receptors all stem from an adult who was a healthcare worker with PCR-confirmed SARS-CoV-2 infection or an uninfected control (not recorded which).

This clonotype was seen only a few times. The gene calls are TRBV7-2 and TRBJ1-1; D not certain. The CDR3 is made up of 13 amino acids. Looked up from germline, CDR1 is SGHTA and CDR2 is FQGNSA. V lost 5 bases and J lost 5, with 12 bases in between. The CDR3 protein is CASSSREGTEAFF. The CDR3, as DNA: TGTGCCAGCAGCAGCCGGGAAGGAACTGAAGCTTTCTTT.

The sample holds a few counts of this clonotype. The chain joins TRBV3-1 to TRBJ2-3, with D perhaps TRBD2 (6 bases). This CDR3 spans 15 amino acids. Trimming cost V 0 bases and J 4 bases, with 11 bases left between them. CDR1 and CDR2 from the germline V gene are LGHDT and YNNKEL (reference sequence). This chain's CDR3 is CASSQDAGTADTQYF. As DNA, the CDR3 is TGTGCCAGCAGCCAAGATGCGGGAACAGCAGATACGCAGTATTTT.

This chain uses TRBV20-1 with TRBJ1-2, with TRBD1 as a possible D gene (5 bases). Germline lookup yields CDR1 DFQATT and CDR2 SNEGSKA (reference sequence). V was clipped by 4 bases and J by 3 bases, with 12 bases between them. The CDR3 covers 13 residues. CDR3 loop: CSAKDSPYYGYTF. The CDR3 nucleotides are TGCAGTGCTAAAGACAGTCCTTACTATGGCTACACCTTC.

This clonotype was seen only a few times. This sequence joins TRBV29-1 and TRBJ2-1; 7 bases fit TRBD2. Germline values: CDR1 SQVTM, CDR2 ANQGSEA. With 4 bases clipped from V and 0 bases from J, the junction kept 9 bases outside the gene matches. This CDR3 region has 16 residues. For the CDR3, the DNA is TGCAGCGTTGGGGACTATAGCGGGTACTCCTACAATGAGCAGTTCTTC. Protein product: CSVGDYSGYSYNEQFF.

This clonotype was detected a few times. This rearrangement joins TRBV29-1 to TRBJ1-2, with 9 bases matching TRBD1. The CDR3 runs 12 residues. Per germline, CDR1 SQVTM and CDR2 ANQGSEA. Unmatched junction bases numbered 1, after V lost 6 bases and J lost 2 bases. The CDR3, as DNA: TGCAGCGTGACAGGGGGAAACTATGGCTACACCTTC. Translating gives CSVTGGNYGYTF.

This clonotype was recorded many times. The rearrangement uses TRBV9 and TRBJ2-1; D is ambiguous. The V end lost 0 bases, the J end lost 8 bases, and 12 bases lay between the germline ends. CDR3 size: 14 residues. Germline loops: CDR1 SGDLS, CDR2 YYNGEE. This chain's CDR3 is CASSVDGIGYEQFF. The CDR3, as DNA: TGTGCCAGCAGCGTAGACGGAATCGGCTATGAGCAGTTCTTC.

The rearrangement uses TRBV20-1 and TRBJ2-5; a weak D match, TRBD2 (5 bases). The ends were cut back, 3 bases at V and 5 bases at J, with 13 bases in the middle. This CDR3 is built from 13 residues. Germline CDR1 is DFQATT and CDR2 is SNEGSKA (reference sequence). The CDR3 sequence is CSASITGLETQYF. The CDR3 nucleotides read TGCAGTGCTAGTATTACTGGACTGGAGACCCAGTACTTC.

V usage is TRBV29-1 and J usage is TRBJ2-3; 12 nucleotides line up with TRBD2. The CDR3 contains 15 residues. Losses at the gene ends were 0 bases for V and 5 bases for J; bases not matched to a gene: 3. Germline CDR1 is SQVTM and CDR2 is ANQGSEA. CDR3 nucleotides: TGCAGCGTTGAAGAGACTAGCGGGAGAGGAGATACGCAGTATTTT. Its protein is CSVEETSGRGDTQYF.

The sample holds many counts of this clonotype. V gene TRBV3-1 combines with J gene TRBJ2-7, with 13 bases aligning to TRBD2. The germline V gene has CDR1 LGHDT and CDR2 YNNKEL (reference sequence). CDR3 length: 18 amino acids. Trimming removed 4 bases from V and 6 bases from J; junction bases left unmatched: 15. In DNA, the CDR3 is TGTGCCAGCAGCCCCTCGACTAGCGGGAGGTCCTCCTTGGTCGAGCAGTACTTC. The encoded protein is CASSPSTSGRSSLVEQYF.

This clonotype appeared a few times. The chain employs TRBV6-1 and TRBJ2-7; 12 nucleotides agree with TRBD2. There are 15 residues in the CDR3. The V gene's germline CDR1 is MNHNS and CDR2 SASEGT. The ends lost 6 bases at V and 0 bases at J; junction bases unmatched: 3. DNA for the CDR3: TGTGCCAGCAGCGCGACTAGCGGGGGCTCCTACGAGCAGTACTTC. Translating it yields CASSATSGGSYEQYF.

This clonotype came up many times. The V and J genes are TRBV2 and TRBJ2-1; 7 bases agree with TRBD1. Trimming took 6 bases from V and 6 from J; bases not matched to a gene: 8. This CDR3 has 14 residues. From germline, CDR1 is SNHLY and CDR2 FYNNEI. CDR3 region: CASSKTGQRNEQFF. The CDR3 coding sequence is TGTGCCAGCAGCAAGACAGGGCAACGCAATGAGCAGTTCTTC.

This clonotype was seen ten or more times. The genes are TRBV12-3 or TRBV12-4 and TRBJ2-2; 7 positions agree with TRBD2. V trimming: 10 bases; J trimming: 6 bases; junction bases outside the gene matches: 11. This CDR3 has 14 residues. The DNA of the CDR3 is TGTGCCACAGCCCCATCCCGGGGGGCCGGGGAGCTGTTTTTT. Residues: CATAPSRGAGELFF.

The chain uses TRBV12-3 or TRBV12-4 and TRBJ1-2, with D tentatively TRBD1 (6 bases). There are 13 residues in the CDR3. Trimming cost V 6 bases and J 5 bases, with 13 bases left between them. The CDR3 sequence: CASRVQGEYGYTF. The CDR3 DNA is TGTGCCAGCAGAGTACAGGGAGAATATGGCTACACCTTC.

The genes are TRBV19 and TRBJ2-3, with TRBD1 identical over 7 bases. From germline, CDR1 is LNHDA and CDR2 SQIVND (reference sequence). CDR3 length: 13 amino acids. The junction had 5 bases not matched to a gene; V was cut back by 9 bases and J by 2 bases. Here the CDR3 DNA reads TGTGCCAGCATGGGACAGCACACAGATACGCAGTATTTT. Amino acid sequence: CASMGQHTDTQYF.

This clonotype has only a few counts. V gene TRBV6-6 combines with J gene TRBJ2-1, with 8 bases identical to TRBD2. Germline lookup yields CDR1 MNHNY and CDR2 SVGAGI (reference sequence). With V trimmed by 0 bases and J by 3 bases, 7 bases remained unmatched. This CDR3 is built from 17 residues. The CDR3, as DNA: TGTGCCAGCAGTTACTCGGGGATAGCGGGAATCTACAATGAGCAGTTCTTC. This encodes CASSYSGIAGIYNEQFF.

The V gene is TRBV11-2, the J gene TRBJ2-1; 10 bases are shared with TRBD2. The length of the CDR3 is 13 residues. V shed 3 bases and J 9 bases; nucleotides not matched to a gene: 2. CDR1 SGHAT and CDR2 FQNNGV come from the germline V gene. The CDR3 DNA reads as TGTGCCAGCAGCTTTAGCGGGGGGATTGAGCAGTTCTTC. Translating it yields CASSFSGGIEQFF.

This clonotype has only a few counts. The rearrangement joins TRBV2 to TRBJ2-3; D remains ambiguous. The CDR3 has 14 amino acids. V was clipped by 3 bases and J by 4 bases, with 11 bases between them. The V gene's germline CDR1 is SNHLY and CDR2 FYNNEI. CDR3 coding DNA: TGTGCCAGCAGTGAGGGGTCCTTCCCAGATACGCAGTATTTT. Its translation is CASSEGSFPDTQYF.

Ten or more counts support this clonotype. The chain is built from TRBV5-1 and TRBJ2-5; D is uncertain. CDR3 size: 15 residues. Trimming took off 3 bases at V and 5 bases at J, with 17 bases between the two ends. CDR1 and CDR2 from the germline V gene are SGHRS and YFSETQ. The DNA of the CDR3 is TGCGCCAGCAGCTCGGGCGACAACCTTCGGGAGACCCAGTACTTC. Protein sequence: CASSSGDNLRETQYF.

This clonotype was counted only a few times. The chain combines TRBV5-1 with TRBJ2-7, with D perhaps TRBD1 or TRBD2 (5 bases each). Germline values: CDR1 SGHRS, CDR2 YFSETQ. The CDR3 contains 15 residues. V was clipped by 4 bases and J by 5 bases, with 19 bases between them. The CDR3 DNA is TGCGCCAGCAGCCCAGAGACCGGGACCCTAAACGAGCAGTACTTC. Encoded protein: CASSPETGTLNEQYF.

This chain links TRBV2 with TRBJ1-6, with a possible D match to TRBD1 (5 bases). Trimming pared 4 bases from V and 10 bases from J, leaving 14 bases between. This CDR3 spans 14 amino acids. CDR1 is SNHLY and CDR2 is FYNNEI in the germline V gene. This CDR3 reads CASSGGTRESPLHF. The CDR3 DNA sequence: TGTGCCAGCAGTGGAGGGACTCGAGAGTCACCCCTCCACTTT.

The V call is TRBV11-2, the J call TRBJ2-2, with 7 bases aligning to TRBD1. The CDR3 extends over 15 amino acids. V lost 1 base to trimming and J lost 6 bases; unmatched junction nucleotides: 5. Germline V gives CDR1 SGHAT, CDR2 FQNNGV. In DNA, the CDR3 is TGTGCCAGCAGCTTAGGACAGGGAATGCCCGGGGAGCTGTTTTTT. It yields the protein CASSLGQGMPGELFF. Supplemented by reference TRBV11-2 and TRBJ2-2, the full variable domain reads EAGVAQSPRYKIIEKRQSVAFWCNPISGHATLYWYQQILGQGPKLLIQFQNNGVVDDSQLPKDRFSAERLKGVDSTLKIQPAKLEDSAVYLCASSLGQGMPGELFFGEGSRLTVL.

This clonotype was detected many times. V is TRBV9 and J is TRBJ2-3; no clear D gene. V gave up 4 bases and J gave up 5 bases, with 8 bases separating them. CDR3 length: 12 residues. From germline, CDR1 is SGDLS and CDR2 YYNGEE. CDR3 in amino acids: CASSPHLDTQYF. CDR3 coding DNA: TGTGCCAGCAGCCCGCATCTAGATACGCAGTATTTT. The full variable domain, in which reference TRBV9 and TRBJ2-3 provide the parts outside the CDR3, is DSGVTQTPKHLITATGQRVTLRCSPRSGDLSVYWYQQSLDQGLQFLIQYYNGEERAKGNILERFSAQQFPDLHSELNLSSLELGDSALYFCASSPHLDTQYFGPGTRLTVL.

This clonotype occurred many times. V is TRBV20-1 and J is TRBJ2-3; the D call may be TRBD1 or TRBD2 (5 bases each). Germline values: CDR1 DFQATT, CDR2 SNEGSKA (reference sequence). The V gene lost 5 bases and the J gene lost 2 bases, with 14 bases spanning the gap. This CDR3 is 14 amino acids long. The CDR3, as DNA: TGCAGTGCTGCTTCCGGGACCAACACAGATACGCAGTATTTT. It encodes CSAASGTNTDTQYF.

In this sample, this clonotype turned up many times. The chain combines TRBV7-9 with TRBJ1-2; a possible D gene is TRBD1 (5 bases). The CDR3 length is 16 residues. The V gene lost 1 base and the J gene lost 6 bases, with 18 bases spanning the gap. The germline V gene encodes CDR1 SEHNR and CDR2 FQNEAQ (reference sequence). The CDR3 coding sequence is TGTGCCAGCAGCTTAGTGAGTTCCCAGGGTGTTGATGGCTACACCTTC. Its protein product is CASSLVSSQGVDGYTF. Full variable domain (outside the CDR3, taken from reference TRBV7-9 and TRBJ1-2): DTGVSQNPRHKITKRGQNVTFRCDPISEHNRLYWYRQTLGQGPEFLTYFQNEAQLEKSRLLSDRFSAERPKGSFSTLEIQRTEQGDSAMYLCASSLVSSQGVDGYTFGSGTRLTVV.

This clonotype was picked up many times. V and J are TRBV18 and TRBJ2-3, with D tentatively TRBD1 or TRBD2 (5 bases each). This CDR3 region has 14 residues. V was shortened by 2 bases and J by 4 bases, with 10 bases between the two germline ends. Germline values: CDR1 KGHSH, CDR2 LQKENI. The CDR3 nucleotides read TGTGCCAGCTCACCAGGGACGCGGGCAGATACGCAGTATTTT. It codes for CASSPGTRADTQYF.

This clonotype was counted at least ten times. V usage is TRBV5-1 and J usage is TRBJ2-1; D ambiguous. V lost 4 bases, J lost 4 bases, and 15 bases lay in between. CDR3 length: 15 amino acids. The germline gives CDR1 SGHRS, CDR2 YFSETQ. CDR3 region: CASSPPTTIYNEQFF. CDR3 nucleotide sequence: TGCGCCAGCAGCCCCCCGACGACAATATACAATGAGCAGTTCTTC.

This clonotype has only a few counts. CDR3 region: CSANKRIQETQYF. The CDR3 nucleotides read TGCAGCGCTAATAAGCGGATCCAAGAGACCCAGTACTTC. The V and J genes are TRBV29-1 and TRBJ2-5; D is possibly TRBD2 (5 bases). Trimming took 7 bases from V and 1 from J, leaving 13 bases between them. Germline CDR1 SQVTM, CDR2 ANQGSEA. The CDR3 has 13 amino acids.

This clonotype was observed a handful of times. CDR3 bases: TGTGCCAGCAGCCAAGATGTAGTGCCCATCGACTCCTACGAGCAGTACTTC. Encoded protein: CASSQDVVPIDSYEQYF. V and J are TRBV3-1 and TRBJ2-7; D is ambiguous. V lost 0 bases to trimming and J lost 0 bases, with 15 bases between them. The CDR3 contains 17 residues. Germline CDR1 reads LGHDT; CDR2 reads YNNKEL (reference sequence).

The V gene is TRBV4-3, the J gene TRBJ2-1, with 9 bases lining up with TRBD2. Losses at the gene ends were 3 bases for V and 12 bases for J; bases not matched to a gene: 6. The CDR3 is 13 residues long. Germline CDR1 is LGHNA and CDR2 is YSLEER. CDR3 amino acids: CASSQGLAEWQFF. In nucleotides, the CDR3 is TGCGCCAGCAGCCAGGGACTAGCTGAATGGCAGTTCTTC.

This clonotype came up a few times. The gene calls are TRBV30 and TRBJ1-4, with D perhaps TRBD1 (6 bases). Germline loops: CDR1 GTSNPN, CDR2 SVGIG (reference sequence). The CDR3 is 11 amino acids. The CDR3 DNA reads TGTCACGGGACACGAGATGAAAAACTGTTTTTT. It is translated as CHGTRDEKLFF. Supplemented by reference TRBV30 and TRBJ1-4, the full variable domain reads SQTIHQWPATLVQPVGSPLSLECTVEGTSNPNLYWYRQAAGRGLQLLFYSVGIGQISSEVPQNLSASRPQDRQFILSSKKLLLSDSGFYLCHGTRDEKLFFGSGTQLSVL.